These 9 T cell receptor beta chains were sequenced from one sample in a study of cytomegalovirus exposure and HLA in healthy donors. Primers for the PCR totalled 60 Vbeta and 13 Jbeta. Repertoires were generated with immunoSEQ multiplex PCR, while TCRdb's copy carries only in-frame clones and drops some. Of 150,000 to 200,000 clones in the sample, approximately 80% were seen once. Sequenced sample: PBMCs. The receptors originated from a woman aged 18-30 years in good health and CMV-seropositive.

V is TRBV7-2 and J is TRBJ1-5, with TRBD1 matching 7 bases. Germline-derived CDR1 and CDR2 are SGHTA and FQGNSA. V gave up 2 bases and J gave up 6 bases; unmatched junction bases: 7. CDR3 length: 15 residues. In DNA form, the CDR3 reads TGTGCCAGCAGCTTAAGAGGGGGCCGGGGTCAGCCCCAGCATTTT. This translates into CASSLRGGRGQPQHF.

The gene calls are TRBV4-2 and TRBJ2-3; 8 nucleotides agree with TRBD2. There are 16 residues in the CDR3. The V gene's germline CDR1 is LGHNA and CDR2 YNFKEQ. V shed 0 bases and J 4 bases; nucleotides not matched to a gene: 6. The CDR3 sequence: CASSQERGDGADTQYF. The CDR3, as DNA: TGTGCCAGCAGCCAAGAGCGGGGGGATGGGGCAGATACGCAGTATTTT.

The CDR3 DNA is TGTGCCAGCAGCTCTACGACGGTCCCCGGGGAGCAGTACGTC. Translated: CASSSTTVPGEQYV. The gene calls are TRBV7-9 and TRBJ2-7; D not resolved. The CDR3 is 14 residues long. The germline V and J ends were trimmed by 4 bases and 7 bases, with 17 bases remaining between them. Germline V CDR1 and CDR2: SEHNR, FQNEAQ (reference sequence).

The chain combines TRBV13 with TRBJ2-5; D gene unclear. The CDR3 runs to 13 residues. CDR1 is PRHDT and CDR2 is FYEKMQ in the germline V gene (reference sequence). The V end was cut by 6 bases, the J end by 8 bases, with 16 bases between. The CDR3 DNA sequence: TGTGCCAGCAGTCAAAAAGTTAGACAAACCCAGTACTTC. Translation gives CASSQKVRQTQYF.

This chain links TRBV7-2 with TRBJ1-4, with a possible D match to TRBD1 (5 bases). The ends were cut back, 5 bases at V and 10 bases at J, with 23 bases in the middle. The CDR3 extends over 16 amino acids. Germline loops: CDR1 SGHTA, CDR2 FQGNSA. The DNA of the CDR3 is TGTGCCAGCAGCCGCCCGTCAGGCCAGGGCTACGGAAAACTGTTTTTT. Translating gives CASSRPSGQGYGKLFF.

The rearrangement joins TRBV5-4 to TRBJ2-3; D ambiguous. Trimming shortened V by 2 bases and J by 4 bases, and 2 bases separated the two germline ends. The CDR3 sequence is 11 residues long. The germline V gene has CDR1 SGHNT and CDR2 YYREEE (reference sequence). For the CDR3, the DNA is TGTGCCAGCAGCTTCGCAGATACGCAGTATTTT. Amino acids: CASSFADTQYF.

The chain couples TRBV6-1 to TRBJ1-3, with unresolved D. This CDR3 has 14 residues. Germline V CDR1 and CDR2: MNHNS, SASEGT. The V gene lost 4 bases and the J gene lost 3 bases, with 10 bases spanning the gap. The CDR3 sequence: CASSGGVGGNTIYF. CDR3 bases: TGTGCCAGCAGTGGCGGGGTTGGTGGAAACACCATATATTTT.

The gene calls are TRBV5-4 and TRBJ1-2; D gene ambiguous. The CDR3 covers 13 residues. Per the germline V gene, CDR1 is SGHNT and CDR2 is YYREEE (reference sequence). V was pared by 1 base and J by 2 bases, with 6 bases between. The CDR3 region has the DNA TGTGCCAGCAGCTTGTTACAGAACTATGGCTACACCTTC. Amino acids: CASSLLQNYGYTF.

This chain links TRBV6-6 with TRBJ1-1; TRBD1 might be the D (5 bases). The CDR3 runs to 13 residues. Germline CDR1 and CDR2: MNHNY and SVGAGI (reference sequence). V lost 5 bases, J lost 8 bases, and 15 bases lay in between. The CDR3 loop is CASSTGSGREAFF. The CDR3 nucleotides read TGTGCCAGCAGTACAGGTTCCGGCAGGGAAGCTTTCTTT.